These T cell receptor beta chains were read from a single sample in a study of cytomegalovirus exposure and HLA in healthy donors. Sequencing was performed with immunoSEQ multiplex PCR; in TCRdb, only in-frame clones are kept and a portion is missing. Among 110,000 or so clones listed, roughly three quarters were seen once. Source material: PBMCs. The receptor set was obtained from a male donor in good health and CMV-seronegative. Each CDR3 is given with its conserved first and last residue. The order of the fields is clone size, D gene, V gene, J gene, CDR3 protein, CDR3 DNA. A D gene is named only where the DNA matches it firmly. Expanded clones get a size class; other rows say once, few or many, or leave the size out.

clone_size: NA
d_call: NA
v_call: TRBV7-6
j_call: TRBJ1-2
cdr3_aa: CASSLVGQPFGYGYTF
cdr3_nt: TGTGCCAGCAGCTTAGTGGGGCAGCCATTTGGGTATGGCTACACCTTC

clone_size: NA
d_call: TRBD1
v_call: TRBV25-1
j_call: TRBJ2-2
cdr3_aa: CASSYRGLATGELFF
cdr3_nt: TGTGCCAGCAGTTACAGGGGGCTGGCCACCGGGGAGCTGTTTTTT

clone_size: NA
d_call: TRBD2
v_call: TRBV7-9
j_call: TRBJ2-1
cdr3_aa: CASSTGLDPYNEQFF
cdr3_nt: TGTGCCAGCAGCACCGGACTAGATCCATACAATGAGCAGTTCTTC

clone_size: NA
d_call: NA
v_call: TRBV30
j_call: TRBJ2-5
cdr3_aa: CAWSVLWEQYF
cdr3_nt: TGTGCCTGGAGTGTACTTTGGGAGCAGTACTTC

clone_size: NA
d_call: TRBD2
v_call: TRBV30
j_call: TRBJ2-7
cdr3_aa: CAWSVAGGGYEQYF
cdr3_nt: TGTGCCTGGAGTGTGGCGGGAGGAGGTTACGAGCAGTACTTC

clone_size: few
d_call: TRBD2
v_call: TRBV6-6
j_call: TRBJ2-3
cdr3_aa: CASSQRETDTQYF
cdr3_nt: TGTGCCAGCAGTCAGCGGGAGACAGATACGCAGTATTTT

clone_size: NA
d_call: NA
v_call: TRBV7-8
j_call: TRBJ2-1
cdr3_aa: CASSPTSRPLNEQFF
cdr3_nt: TGTGCCAGCAGCCCGACCTCTAGGCCGCTCAATGAGCAGTTCTTC

clone_size: once
d_call: NA
v_call: TRBV5-1
j_call: TRBJ2-5
cdr3_aa: CASSLDETGTIRTQETQYF
cdr3_nt: TGCGCCAGCAGCTTGGATGAAACCGGGACAATCAGAACCCAAGAGACCCAGTACTTC

clone_size: NA
d_call: TRBD2
v_call: TRBV12-5
j_call: TRBJ2-3
cdr3_aa: CASAPGGGDTQYF
cdr3_nt: TGTGCTAGTGCCCCGGGGGGGGGCGATACGCAGTATTTT

clone_size: NA
d_call: NA
v_call: TRBV6-1
j_call: TRBJ2-1
cdr3_aa: CASTGTSSYNEQFF
cdr3_nt: TGTGCCAGCACCGGGACTTCCTCCTACAATGAGCAGTTCTTC

clone_size: NA
d_call: NA
v_call: TRBV6-1
j_call: TRBJ1-2
cdr3_aa: CASRTEDLGGYTF
cdr3_nt: TGTGCCAGCAGGACAGAAGACTTAGGTGGCTACACCTTC

clone_size: NA
d_call: NA
v_call: TRBV15
j_call: TRBJ1-1
cdr3_aa: CATSREAEYGGAFF
cdr3_nt: TGTGCCACCAGCAGAGAAGCGGAGTATGGTGGAGCTTTCTTT

clone_size: NA
d_call: TRBD1
v_call: TRBV19
j_call: TRBJ2-7
cdr3_aa: CASSMTGDSNYEQYF
cdr3_nt: TGTGCCAGTAGTATGACCGGGGACAGCAACTACGAGCAGTACTTC

clone_size: NA
d_call: NA
v_call: TRBV28
j_call: TRBJ1-1
cdr3_aa: CASSKSTMPLGEAFF
cdr3_nt: TGTGCCAGCAGTAAATCGACTATGCCGCTGGGGGAAGCTTTCTTT

clone_size: few
d_call: TRBD2
v_call: TRBV28
j_call: TRBJ2-1
cdr3_aa: CASSRTSGRNEQFF
cdr3_nt: TGTGCCAGCTCTCGGACTAGCGGGAGAAATGAGCAGTTCTTC

clone_size: NA
d_call: TRBD2
v_call: TRBV4-2
j_call: TRBJ2-7
cdr3_aa: CASSQDIAGGPDEQYF
cdr3_nt: TGTGCCAGCAGCCAAGATATAGCGGGAGGGCCCGACGAGCAGTACTTC